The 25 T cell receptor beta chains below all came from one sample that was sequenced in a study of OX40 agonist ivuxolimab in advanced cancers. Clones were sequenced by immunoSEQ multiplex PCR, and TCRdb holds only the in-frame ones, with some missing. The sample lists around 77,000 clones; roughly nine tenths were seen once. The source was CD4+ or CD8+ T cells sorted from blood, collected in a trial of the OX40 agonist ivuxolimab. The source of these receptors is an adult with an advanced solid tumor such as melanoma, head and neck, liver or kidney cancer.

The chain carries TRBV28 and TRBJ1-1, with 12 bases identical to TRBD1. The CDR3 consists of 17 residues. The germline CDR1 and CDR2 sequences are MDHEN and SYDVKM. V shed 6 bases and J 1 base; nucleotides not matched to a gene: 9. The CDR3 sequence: CASSPPGQGAWNTEAFF. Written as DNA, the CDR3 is TGTGCCAGCAGCCCTCCGGGACAGGGGGCATGGAACACTGAAGCTTTCTTT.

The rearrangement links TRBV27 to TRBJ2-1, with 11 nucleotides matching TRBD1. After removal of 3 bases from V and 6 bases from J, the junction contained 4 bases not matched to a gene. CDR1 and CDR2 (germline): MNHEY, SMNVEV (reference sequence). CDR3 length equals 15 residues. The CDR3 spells CASSFGTGGGNEQFF. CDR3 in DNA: TGTGCCAGCAGTTTCGGGACAGGGGGAGGCAATGAGCAGTTCTTC.

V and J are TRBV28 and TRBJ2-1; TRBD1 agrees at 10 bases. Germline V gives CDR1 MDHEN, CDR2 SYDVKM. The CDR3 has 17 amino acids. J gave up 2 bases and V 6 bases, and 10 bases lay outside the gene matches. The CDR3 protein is CASSYPGTGVPYNEQFF. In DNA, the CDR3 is TGTGCCAGCAGCTATCCCGGGACAGGGGTCCCCTACAATGAGCAGTTCTTC.

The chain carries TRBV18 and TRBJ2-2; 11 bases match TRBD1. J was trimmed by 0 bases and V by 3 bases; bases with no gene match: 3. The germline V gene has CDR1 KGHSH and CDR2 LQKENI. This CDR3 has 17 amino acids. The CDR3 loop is CASSPGQGVPNTGELFF. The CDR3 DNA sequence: TGTGCCAGCTCACCGGGACAGGGGGTGCCGAACACCGGGGAGCTGTTTTTT.

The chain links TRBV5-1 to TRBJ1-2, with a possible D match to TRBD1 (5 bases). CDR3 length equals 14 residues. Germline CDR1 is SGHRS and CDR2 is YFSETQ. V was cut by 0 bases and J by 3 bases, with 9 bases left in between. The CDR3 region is CASSLGQGYYGYTF. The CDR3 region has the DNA TGCGCCAGCAGCTTGGGGCAGGGCTACTATGGCTACACCTTC.

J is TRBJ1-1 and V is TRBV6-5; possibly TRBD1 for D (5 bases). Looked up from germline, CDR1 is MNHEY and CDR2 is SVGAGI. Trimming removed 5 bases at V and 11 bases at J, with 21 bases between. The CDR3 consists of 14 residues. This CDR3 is CASSPLWDPGRAFF. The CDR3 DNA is TGTGCCAGCAGTCCCTTGTGGGACCCGGGTCGGGCTTTCTTT.

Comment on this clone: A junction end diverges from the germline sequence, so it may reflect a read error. The DNA for the CDR3 is TGTGCTAGCAGCTTAGGGGACGGGGGCACCGGGGAGCTGTTTTTT. Amino acid sequence: CASSLGDGGTGELFF. The J gene is TRBJ2-2, the V gene TRBV7-7; D is perhaps TRBD2 (6 bases). The germline V gene encodes CDR1 SSHAT and CDR2 FNYEAQ (reference sequence). The length of the CDR3 is 15 residues. Variable domain in full (rest from reference TRBV7-7 and TRBJ2-2): GAGVSQSPRYKVTKRGQDVTLRCDPISSHATLYWYQQALGQGPEFLTYFNYEAQPDKSGLPSDRFSAERPEGSISTLTIQRTEQRDSAMYRCASSLGDGGTGELFFGEGSRLTVL.

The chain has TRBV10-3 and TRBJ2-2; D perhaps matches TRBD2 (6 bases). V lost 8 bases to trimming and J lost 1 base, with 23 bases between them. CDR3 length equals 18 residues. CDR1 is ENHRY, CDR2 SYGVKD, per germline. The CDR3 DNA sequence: TGTGCCATCGCCGGATCGACTAGGATGGGTGGGAACACCGGGGAGCTGTTTTTT. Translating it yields CAIAGSTRMGGNTGELFF.

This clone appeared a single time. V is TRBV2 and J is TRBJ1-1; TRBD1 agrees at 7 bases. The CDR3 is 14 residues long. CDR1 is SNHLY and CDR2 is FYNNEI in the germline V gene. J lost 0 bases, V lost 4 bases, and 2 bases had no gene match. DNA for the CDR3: TGTGCCAGCAGTGGACAGGGTATGAACACTGAAGCTTTCTTT. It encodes CASSGQGMNTEAFF.

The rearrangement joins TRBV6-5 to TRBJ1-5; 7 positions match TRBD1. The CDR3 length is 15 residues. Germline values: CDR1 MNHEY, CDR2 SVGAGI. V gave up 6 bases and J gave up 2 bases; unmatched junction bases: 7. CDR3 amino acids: CASSPGTERNQPQHF. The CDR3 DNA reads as TGTGCCAGCAGCCCAGGGACAGAGCGCAATCAGCCCCAGCATTTT.

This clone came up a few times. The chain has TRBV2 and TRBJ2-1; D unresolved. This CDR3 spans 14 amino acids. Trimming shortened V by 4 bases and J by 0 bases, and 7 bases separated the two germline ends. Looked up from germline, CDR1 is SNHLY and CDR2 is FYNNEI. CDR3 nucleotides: TGTGCCAGCAGTGGCGGAAGCTCCTACAATGAGCAGTTCTTC. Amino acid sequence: CASSGGSSYNEQFF.

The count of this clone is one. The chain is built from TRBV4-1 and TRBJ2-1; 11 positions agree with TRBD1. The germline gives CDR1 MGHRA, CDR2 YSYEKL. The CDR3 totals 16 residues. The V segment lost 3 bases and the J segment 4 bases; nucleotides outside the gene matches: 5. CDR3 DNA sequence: TGCGCCAGCAGCCAGAGCGGACAGGGGGCATACAATGAGCAGTTCTTC. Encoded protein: CASSQSGQGAYNEQFF.

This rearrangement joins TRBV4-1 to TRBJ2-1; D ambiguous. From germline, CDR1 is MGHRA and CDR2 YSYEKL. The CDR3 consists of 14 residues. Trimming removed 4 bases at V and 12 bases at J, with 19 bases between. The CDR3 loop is CASSLSYSPKGQFF. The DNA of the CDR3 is TGCGCCAGCAGCCTATCCTACTCCCCGAAAGGGCAGTTCTTC.

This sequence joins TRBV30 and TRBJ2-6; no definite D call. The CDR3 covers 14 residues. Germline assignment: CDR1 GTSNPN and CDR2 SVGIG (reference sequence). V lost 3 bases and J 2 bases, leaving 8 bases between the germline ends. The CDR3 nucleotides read TGTGCCTGGAGCCCCGAGCCTGGGGCCAACGTCCTGACTTTC. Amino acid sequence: CAWSPEPGANVLTF. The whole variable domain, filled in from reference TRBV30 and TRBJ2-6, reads SQTIHQWPATLVQPVGSPLSLECTVEGTSNPNLYWYRQAAGRGLQLLFYSVGIGQISSEVPQNLSASRPQDRQFILSSKKLLLSDSGFYLCAWSPEPGANVLTFGAGSRLTVL.

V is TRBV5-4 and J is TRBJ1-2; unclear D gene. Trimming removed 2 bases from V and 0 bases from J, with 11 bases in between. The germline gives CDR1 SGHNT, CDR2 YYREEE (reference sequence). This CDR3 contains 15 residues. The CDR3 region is CASSFFGNANYGYTF. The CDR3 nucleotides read TGTGCCAGCAGCTTTTTTGGAAATGCTAACTATGGCTACACCTTC.

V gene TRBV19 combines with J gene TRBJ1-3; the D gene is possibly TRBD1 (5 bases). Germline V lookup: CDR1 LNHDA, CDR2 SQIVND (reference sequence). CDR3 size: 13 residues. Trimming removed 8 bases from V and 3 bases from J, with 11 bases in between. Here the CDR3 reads CASGPGFGNTIYF. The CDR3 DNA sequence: TGTGCCAGTGGACCAGGGTTTGGAAACACCATATATTTT.

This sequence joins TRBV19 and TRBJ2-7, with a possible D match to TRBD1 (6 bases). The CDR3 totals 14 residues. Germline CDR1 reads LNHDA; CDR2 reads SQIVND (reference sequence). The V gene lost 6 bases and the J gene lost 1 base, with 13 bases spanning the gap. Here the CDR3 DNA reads TGTGCCAGTAGGCCCGGGACAAATTCCTACGAGCAGTACTTC. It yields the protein CASRPGTNSYEQYF.

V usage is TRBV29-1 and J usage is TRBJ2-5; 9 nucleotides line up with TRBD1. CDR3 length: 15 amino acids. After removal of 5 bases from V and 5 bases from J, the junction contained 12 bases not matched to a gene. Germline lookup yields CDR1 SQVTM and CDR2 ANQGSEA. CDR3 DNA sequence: TGCAGCGTTCTTGTCGGGACAGGGTCGTCGGAGACCCAGTACTTC. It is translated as CSVLVGTGSSETQYF. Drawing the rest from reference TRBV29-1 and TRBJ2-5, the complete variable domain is SAVISQKPSRDICQRGTSLTIQCQVDSQVTMMFWYRQQPGQSLTLIATANQGSEATYESGFVIDKFPISRPNLTFSTLTVSNMSPEDSSIYLCSVLVGTGSSETQYFGPGTRLLVL.

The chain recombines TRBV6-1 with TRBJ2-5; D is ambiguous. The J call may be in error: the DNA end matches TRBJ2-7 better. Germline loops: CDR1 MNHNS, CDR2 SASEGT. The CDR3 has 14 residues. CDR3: CASREHGPYYEQYF. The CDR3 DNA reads TGTGCCAGCAGAGAGCACGGCCCCTACTACGAGCAGTACTTC.

The CDR3 reads CASSPITNTGELFF. The CDR3 bases are TGTGCCAGCTCACCGATAACGAACACCGGGGAGCTGTTTTTT. The gene calls are TRBV18 and TRBJ2-2; D ambiguous. The CDR3 extends over 14 amino acids. The V end was cut by 3 bases, the J end by 0 bases, with 5 bases between. Germline V gives CDR1 KGHSH, CDR2 LQKENI. Complete variable domain (other parts from reference TRBV18 and TRBJ2-2): NAGVMQNPRHLVRRRGQEARLRCSPMKGHSHVYWYRQLPEEGLKFMVYLQKENIIDESGMPKERFSAEFPKEGPSILRIQQVVRGDSAAYFCASSPITNTGELFFGEGSRLTVL.

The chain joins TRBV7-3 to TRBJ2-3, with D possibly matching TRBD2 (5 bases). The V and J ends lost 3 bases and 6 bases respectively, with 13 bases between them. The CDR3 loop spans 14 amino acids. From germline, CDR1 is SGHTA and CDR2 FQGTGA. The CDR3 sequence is CASSFGLSSDTQYF. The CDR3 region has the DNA TGTGCCAGCAGCTTTGGACTCTCTTCGGATACGCAGTATTTT.

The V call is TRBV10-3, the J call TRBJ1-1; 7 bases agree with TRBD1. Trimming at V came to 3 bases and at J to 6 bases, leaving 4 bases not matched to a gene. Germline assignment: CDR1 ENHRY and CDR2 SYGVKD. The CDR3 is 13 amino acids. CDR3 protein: CAISDLQGSEAFF. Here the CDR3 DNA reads TGTGCCATCAGTGACCTACAGGGGTCTGAAGCTTTCTTT.

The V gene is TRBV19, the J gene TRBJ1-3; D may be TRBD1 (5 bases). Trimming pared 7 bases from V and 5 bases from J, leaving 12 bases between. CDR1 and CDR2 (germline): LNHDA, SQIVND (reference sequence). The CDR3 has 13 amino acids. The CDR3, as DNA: TGTGCCAGTATTGGTGGGGCTCGAAACACCATATATTTT. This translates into CASIGGARNTIYF.

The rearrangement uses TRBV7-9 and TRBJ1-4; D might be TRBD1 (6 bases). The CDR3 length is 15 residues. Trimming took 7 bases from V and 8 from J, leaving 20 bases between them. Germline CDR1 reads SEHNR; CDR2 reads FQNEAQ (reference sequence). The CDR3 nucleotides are TGTGCCAGCACCCCCAGGGGAGGGGGGAGAGAAAAACTGTTTTTT. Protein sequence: CASTPRGGGREKLFF.

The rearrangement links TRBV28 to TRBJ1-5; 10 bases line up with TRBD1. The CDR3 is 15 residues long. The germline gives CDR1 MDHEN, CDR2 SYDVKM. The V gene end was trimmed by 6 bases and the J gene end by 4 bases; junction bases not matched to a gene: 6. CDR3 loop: CASRPPGQGNQPQHF. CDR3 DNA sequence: TGTGCCAGCAGACCTCCGGGACAGGGGAATCAGCCCCAGCATTTT.